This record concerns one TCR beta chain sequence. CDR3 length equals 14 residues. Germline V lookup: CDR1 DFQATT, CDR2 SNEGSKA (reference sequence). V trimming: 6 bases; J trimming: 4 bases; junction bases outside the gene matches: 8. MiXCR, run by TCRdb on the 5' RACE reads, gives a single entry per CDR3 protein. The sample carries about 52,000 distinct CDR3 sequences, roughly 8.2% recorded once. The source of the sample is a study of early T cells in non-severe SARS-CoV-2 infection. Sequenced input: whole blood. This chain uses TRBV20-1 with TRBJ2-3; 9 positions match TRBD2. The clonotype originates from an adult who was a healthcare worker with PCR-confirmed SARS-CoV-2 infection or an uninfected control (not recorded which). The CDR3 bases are TGCAGTGCGAAAAGGACTAGCGTCGCAGATACGCAGTATTTT. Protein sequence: CSAKRTSVADTQYF.